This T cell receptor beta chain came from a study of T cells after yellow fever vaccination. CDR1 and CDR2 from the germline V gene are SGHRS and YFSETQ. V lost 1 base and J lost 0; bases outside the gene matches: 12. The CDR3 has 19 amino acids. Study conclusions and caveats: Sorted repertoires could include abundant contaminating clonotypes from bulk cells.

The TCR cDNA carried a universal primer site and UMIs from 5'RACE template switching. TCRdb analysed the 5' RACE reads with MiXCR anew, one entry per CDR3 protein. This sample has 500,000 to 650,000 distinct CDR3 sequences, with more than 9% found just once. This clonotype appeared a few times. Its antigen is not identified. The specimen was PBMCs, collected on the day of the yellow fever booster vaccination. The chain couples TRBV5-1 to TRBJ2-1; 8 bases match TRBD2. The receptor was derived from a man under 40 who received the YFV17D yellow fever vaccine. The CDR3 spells CASSLQPTSGYSSYNEQFF. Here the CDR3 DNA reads TGCGCCAGCAGCTTGCAACCTACTAGCGGTTACAGCTCCTACAATGAGCAGTTCTTC.